This T cell receptor beta chain was identified during a study of cytomegalovirus exposure and HLA in healthy donors. Whole-study findings and limits: Sequencing likely caused a cluster of highly shared sequence variants.

As to this clone: The target antigen is unknown.

The CDR3 sequence is 14 residues long. Germline V lookup: CDR1 SGHNT, CDR2 YYREEE (reference sequence). V lost 4 bases and J 1 base, leaving 11 bases between the germline ends. With 60 Vbeta and 13 Jbeta primers, the PCR was carried out. Libraries were prepared by immunoSEQ multiplex PCR; TCRdb keeps only in-frame clonotypes and omits some of them. Of nearly 200,000 clones listed, roughly four fifths are singletons. Sequencing was performed on PBMCs. The clonotype was recovered from a boy aged 2-9 years in good health and CMV-seronegative. The V call is TRBV5-4, the J call TRBJ1-1; D uncertain. The CDR3 DNA sequence: TGTGCCAGCAGCAACCGCCCGGGGAACACTGAAGCTTTCTTT. Its translation is CASSNRPGNTEAFF.